A selection of T cell receptor beta chains follows, all from one sample in a study of shared clonotypes between healthy human individuals. Using immunoSEQ multiplex PCR, the repertoire was profiled, and TCRdb retains in-frame clones only, with some absent. The data hold millions of clones, with 93% observed a single time. Sequences were obtained from naive CD4+ T cells from PBMCs. The receptors stem from a man younger than 30 in good health. Some clones in this sample may be carry-over from other donors' samples. CDR3s include the opening cysteine and the closing phenylalanine or tryptophan. Each record gives: V gene, D gene, clone size, J gene, CDR3 DNA, CDR3 protein. D genes are given only for firm matches. Size tells how often a clone was seen (once, few, many) or the class of an expanded clone, and some rows leave it out.

TRBV6-5	-	-	TRBJ2-5	TGTGCCAGCAGTCCCGGGGAGACCCAGTACTTC	CASSPGETQYF
TRBV11-2	TRBD2	-	TRBJ2-1	TGTGCCAGCAGCTTGGGACTAGCGGACAATGAGCAGTTCTTC	CASSLGLADNEQFF
TRBV5-4	-	once	TRBJ2-7	TGTGCCAGCAGCTTGACGGGCCGGCACGAGCAGTACTTC	CASSLTGRHEQYF
TRBV5-1	-	-	TRBJ1-6	TGCGCCAGCAGCCGGGATACCGGGACACAGGGTTCACCCCTCCACTTT	CASSRDTGTQGSPLHF
TRBV7-9	-	-	TRBJ1-2	TGTGCCAGCAGCCATGTGTCGGGGGGATGGGCTAACTATGGCTACACCTTC	CASSHVSGGWANYGYTF
TRBV9	-	-	TRBJ2-7	TGTGCCAGCAGCGTAGGGGGGACTGAGGGCAAAACCGCATACGAGCAGTACTTC	CASSVGGTEGKTAYEQYF
TRBV9	TRBD2	-	TRBJ2-5	TGTGCCAGCAGCGTTATCTCGGGAGGGGGTCGAGAGACCCAGTACTTC	CASSVISGGGRETQYF
TRBV21-1	-	-	TRBJ2-7	TGTGCCAGCACCCCTGGGCAGCAAACCTACGAGCAGTACTTC	CASTPGQQTYEQYF
TRBV7-2	-	-	TRBJ1-5	TGTGCCAGCAGCTTATGGCAGGTCTATAGCAATCAGCCCCAGCATTTT	CASSLWQVYSNQPQHF
TRBV7-9	TRBD2	-	TRBJ2-3	TGTGCCAGCAGCACCTACGTCCTAGCGGGAGACACAGATACGCAGTATTTT	CASSTYVLAGDTDTQYF
TRBV4-1	TRBD1	-	TRBJ2-1	TGCGCCAGCAGCCAACTCTTCCGGACAGGGCCATTGAGCTCCTACAATGAGCAGTTCTTC	CASSQLFRTGPLSSYNEQFF
TRBV7-2	-	-	TRBJ2-3	TGTGCCAGCAGCTCTGGGAGAGGTCGGACAGATACGCAGTATTTT	CASSSGRGRTDTQYF
TRBV9	-	-	TRBJ2-4	TGTGCCAGCAGCGCGACTTTGGGGGCCAAAAACATTCAGTACTTC	CASSATLGAKNIQYF
TRBV4-2	-	-	TRBJ2-5	TGTGCCAGCAGCCATGTGGGAAACCAAGAGACCCAGTACTTC	CASSHVGNQETQYF
TRBV7-2	-	-	TRBJ1-2	TGTGCCAGCAGCTTAGGTGCCCTTACAGGGTATGGCTACACCTTC	CASSLGALTGYGYTF
TRBV28	TRBD2	-	TRBJ2-7	TGTGCCAGCAGTTCTAGCGGGAGCTTCTACGAGCAGTACTTC	CASSSSGSFYEQYF